In its sample, the clone carrying this T cell receptor (beta chain) was seen a few times. The antigen is unknown. The data originate from a study of cytomegalovirus exposure and HLA in healthy donors. At the level of the study: HLA-typed donors were the source of around 87 million unique TCRs, which an early data release held.

Study-wide results and limits: The study put 150 to 200 TCR beta chains on its list as cytomegalovirus-associated.

The PCR had 60 Vbeta and 13 Jbeta primers. Method: immunoSEQ multiplex PCR; TCRdb's copy keeps in-frame clones and lacks some. Among about 160,000 clones listed, 77% were seen once. The source material was PBMCs. The source is a woman aged 25 to 39 in good health and CMV-seronegative.

CDR3 nucleotides: TGTGCGACAATGGGAGACGCACATGGCTACACCTTC. Translating gives CATMGDAHGYTF. The J gene is TRBJ1-2, the V gene TRBV6-5, with no clear D. The CDR3 runs to 12 residues. The germline CDR1 and CDR2 sequences are MNHEY and SVGAGI.